This TCR beta chain came from a study of T and B cells in COVID-19 patients. Multiplex PCR with BIOMED2 TRB-A/B primer pools amplified TRB rearrangements. TCRdb redid the calling of the multiplex PCR reads with MiXCR, one entry per CDR3 protein. Of roughly 15,000 distinct CDR3 sequences in the sample, 27% were seen once. From blood, about 240-550 ng of genomic DNA served as TRB template. This clonotype was seen more than once but under ten times. Sequenced input: blood. This clonotype was sampled from a human donor who had recovered from COVID-19.

CDR3 sequence reads: CASSYLRGSGNSPLHF. CDR3 sequence (DNA): TGTGCCAGCAGTTACCTTCGGGGGAGCGGGAATTCACCCCTCCACTTT. The chain uses TRBV6-5 and TRBJ1-6, with D maybe TRBD1 (5 bases). Trimming took 2 bases from V and 7 from J, leaving 15 bases between them. CDR3 length equals 16 residues. Germline V gives CDR1 MNHEY, CDR2 SVGAGI.